This TCR beta chain came from a study of neoadjuvant anti-PD-1 for oral cavity cancer. Assay: immunoSEQ multiplex PCR; the TCRdb copy retains only in-frame clones and omits some. The table has roughly 68,000 clones, 70% to 90% seen once. Time point noted: after neoadjuvant nivolumab, at surgical resection. These oral cavity squamous cell carcinomas were HPV-negative and locally advanced. Per germline, CDR1 SGHRS and CDR2 YFSETQ. The CDR3 spans 14 residues. V gave up 0 bases and J gave up 7 bases; unmatched junction bases: 5. The starting material was PBMCs, obtained after nivolumab (anti-PD-1) treatment. This TCR was sampled from a person aged 35-79 years with oral cavity squamous cell carcinoma. The V and J genes are TRBV5-1 and TRBJ1-1, with 8 bases matching TRBD1. CDR3 residues: CASSLGQGTLEAFF. CDR3 nucleotide sequence: TGCGCCAGCAGCTTGGGACAGGGGACGCTTGAAGCTTTCTTT.